This TCR beta chain stems from a study of T cells after yellow fever vaccination. This CDR3 contains 16 residues. Germline V gene data show CDR1 as SGHRS and CDR2 as YFSETQ. V was pared by 0 bases and J by 2 bases, with 4 bases of the junction left unmatched. TCR cDNA, made by 5'RACE template switching, carried an added universal primer site and UMIs. MiXCR, run by TCRdb on the 5' RACE reads, gives a single entry per CDR3 protein. The sample records a few hundred thousand distinct CDR3 sequences, about a sixth being singletons. This TCR was sampled from a young man who received the YFV17D yellow fever vaccine. The chain has TRBV5-1 and TRBJ2-1; TRBD1 matches 8 bases. This sample comprised PBMCs, obtained less than 6 days after the first yellow fever vaccination. The DNA for the CDR3 is TGCGCCAGCAGCTTGGACGACAGGGGCACCTACAATGAGCAGTTCTTC. As protein: CASSLDDRGTYNEQFF.